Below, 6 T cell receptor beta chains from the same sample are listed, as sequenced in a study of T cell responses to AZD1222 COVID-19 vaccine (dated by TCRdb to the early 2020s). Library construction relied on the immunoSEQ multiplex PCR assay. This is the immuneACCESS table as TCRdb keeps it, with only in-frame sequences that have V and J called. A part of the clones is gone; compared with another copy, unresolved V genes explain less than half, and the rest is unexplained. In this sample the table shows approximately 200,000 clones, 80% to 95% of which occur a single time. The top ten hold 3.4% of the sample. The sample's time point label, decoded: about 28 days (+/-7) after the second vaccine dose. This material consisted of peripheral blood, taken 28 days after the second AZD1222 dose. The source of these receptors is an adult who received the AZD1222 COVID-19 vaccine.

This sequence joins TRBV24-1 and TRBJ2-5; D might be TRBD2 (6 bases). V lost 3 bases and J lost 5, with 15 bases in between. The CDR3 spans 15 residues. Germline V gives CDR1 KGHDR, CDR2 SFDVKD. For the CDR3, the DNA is TGTGCCACCAGTGATGCGGGACTCTCGTTGGAGACCCAGTACTTC. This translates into CATSDAGLSLETQYF.

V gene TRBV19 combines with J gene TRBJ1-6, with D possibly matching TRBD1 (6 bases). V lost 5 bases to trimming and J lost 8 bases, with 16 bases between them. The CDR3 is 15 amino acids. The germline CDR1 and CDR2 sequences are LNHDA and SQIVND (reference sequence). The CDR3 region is CASSPPGRTDSPLHF. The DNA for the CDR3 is TGTGCCAGTAGTCCCCCGGGACGGACAGATTCACCCCTCCACTTT.

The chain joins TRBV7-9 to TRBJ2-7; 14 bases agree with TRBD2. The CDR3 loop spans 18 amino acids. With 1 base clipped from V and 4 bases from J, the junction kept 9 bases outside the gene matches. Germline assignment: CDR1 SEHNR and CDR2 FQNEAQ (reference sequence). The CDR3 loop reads CASSLGGLAGGSGYEQYF. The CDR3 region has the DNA TGTGCCAGCAGCTTAGGTGGACTAGCGGGAGGTTCTGGGTACGAGCAGTACTTC.

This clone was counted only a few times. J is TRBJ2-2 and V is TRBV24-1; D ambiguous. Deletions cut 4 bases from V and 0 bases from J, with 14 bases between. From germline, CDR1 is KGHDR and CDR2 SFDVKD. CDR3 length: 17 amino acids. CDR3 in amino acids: CATSDPLIWANTGELFF. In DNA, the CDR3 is TGTGCCACCAGTGACCCCCTGATTTGGGCGAACACCGGGGAGCTGTTTTTT.

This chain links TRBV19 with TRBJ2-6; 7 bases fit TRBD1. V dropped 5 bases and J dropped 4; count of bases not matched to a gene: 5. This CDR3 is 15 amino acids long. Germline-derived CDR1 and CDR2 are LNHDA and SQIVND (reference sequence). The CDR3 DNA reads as TGTGCCAGTAGTCCACTGGGACAGGGGGCCAACGTCCTGACTTTC. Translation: CASSPLGQGANVLTF.

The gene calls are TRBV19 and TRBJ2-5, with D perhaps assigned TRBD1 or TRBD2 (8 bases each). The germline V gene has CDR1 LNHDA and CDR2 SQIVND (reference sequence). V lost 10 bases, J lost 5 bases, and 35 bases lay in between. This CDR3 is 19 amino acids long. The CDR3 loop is CATQSRGRGSAGVEETQYF. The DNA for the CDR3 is TGTGCCACCCAATCCAGGGGGCGCGGATCAGCGGGAGTCGAGGAGACCCAGTACTTC.